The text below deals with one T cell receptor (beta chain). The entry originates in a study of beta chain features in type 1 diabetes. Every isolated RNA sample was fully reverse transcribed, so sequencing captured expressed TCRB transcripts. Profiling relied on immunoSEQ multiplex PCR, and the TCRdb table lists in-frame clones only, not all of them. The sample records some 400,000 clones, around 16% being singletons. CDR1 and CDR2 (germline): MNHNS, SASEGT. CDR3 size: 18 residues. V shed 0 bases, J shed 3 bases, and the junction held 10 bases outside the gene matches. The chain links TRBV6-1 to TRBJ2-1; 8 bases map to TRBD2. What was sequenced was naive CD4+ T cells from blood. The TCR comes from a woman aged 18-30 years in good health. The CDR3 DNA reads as TGTGCCAGCAGTGAAGCGAGGCTCGGCGGGAGGATCTACAATGAGCAGTTCTTC. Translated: CASSEARLGGRIYNEQFF.